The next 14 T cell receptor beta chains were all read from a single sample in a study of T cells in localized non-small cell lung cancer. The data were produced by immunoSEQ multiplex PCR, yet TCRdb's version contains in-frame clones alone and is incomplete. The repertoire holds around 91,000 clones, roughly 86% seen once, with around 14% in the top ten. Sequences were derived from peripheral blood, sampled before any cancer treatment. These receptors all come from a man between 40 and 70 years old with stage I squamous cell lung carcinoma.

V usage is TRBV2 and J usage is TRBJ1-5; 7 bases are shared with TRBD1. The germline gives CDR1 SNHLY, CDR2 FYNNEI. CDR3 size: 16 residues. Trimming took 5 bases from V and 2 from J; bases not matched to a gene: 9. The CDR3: CASSKPTGVGNQPQHF. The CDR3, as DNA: TGTGCCAGCAGTAAACCTACAGGGGTTGGCAATCAGCCCCAGCATTTT.

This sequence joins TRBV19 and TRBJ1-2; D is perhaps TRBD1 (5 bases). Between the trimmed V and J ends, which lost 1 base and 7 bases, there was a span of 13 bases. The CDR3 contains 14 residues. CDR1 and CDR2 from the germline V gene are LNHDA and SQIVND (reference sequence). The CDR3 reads CASSIVDRHSGYTF. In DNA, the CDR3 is TGTGCCAGTAGTATAGTCGACAGACATTCTGGCTACACCTTC.

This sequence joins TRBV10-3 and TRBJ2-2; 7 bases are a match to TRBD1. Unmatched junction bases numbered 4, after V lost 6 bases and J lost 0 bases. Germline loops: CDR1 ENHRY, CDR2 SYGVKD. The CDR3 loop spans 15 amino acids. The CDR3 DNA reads TGTGCCATCAGGGGACAGCTCGCGAACACCGGGGAGCTGTTTTTT. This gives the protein CAIRGQLANTGELFF.

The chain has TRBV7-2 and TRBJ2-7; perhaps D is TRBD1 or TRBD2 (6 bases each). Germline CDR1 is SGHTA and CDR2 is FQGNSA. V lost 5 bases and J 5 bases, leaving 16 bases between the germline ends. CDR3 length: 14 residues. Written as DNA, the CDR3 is TGTGCCAGCAGCCCCTGGTCGGGGGCTAACGAGCAGTACTTC. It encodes CASSPWSGANEQYF.

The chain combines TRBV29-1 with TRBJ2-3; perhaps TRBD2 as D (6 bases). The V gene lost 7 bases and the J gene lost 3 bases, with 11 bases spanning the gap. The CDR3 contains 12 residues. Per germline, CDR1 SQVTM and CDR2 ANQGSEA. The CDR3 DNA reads TGCAGCGGGAGGGGTGGGACAGATACGCAGTATTTT. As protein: CSGRGGTDTQYF.

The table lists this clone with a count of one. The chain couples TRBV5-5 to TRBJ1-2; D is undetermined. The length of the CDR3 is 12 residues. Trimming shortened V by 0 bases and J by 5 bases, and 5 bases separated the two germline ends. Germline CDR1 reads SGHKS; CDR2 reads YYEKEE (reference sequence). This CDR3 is CASSLGEYGYTF. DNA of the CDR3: TGTGCCAGCAGCTTGGGCGAATATGGCTACACCTTC.

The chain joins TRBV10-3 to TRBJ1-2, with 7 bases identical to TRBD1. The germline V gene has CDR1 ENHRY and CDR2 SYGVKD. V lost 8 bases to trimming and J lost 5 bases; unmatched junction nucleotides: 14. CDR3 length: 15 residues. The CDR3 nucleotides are TGTGCCATCCGACCAAGTACAGGGGTTCATTATGGCTACACCTTC. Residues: CAIRPSTGVHYGYTF.

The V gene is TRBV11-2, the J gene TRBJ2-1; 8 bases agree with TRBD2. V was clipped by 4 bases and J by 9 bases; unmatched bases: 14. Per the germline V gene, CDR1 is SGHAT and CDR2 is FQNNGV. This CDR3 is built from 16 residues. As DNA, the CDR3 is TGTGCCAGCAGCTCGAACGGGGGGGCTTTTAGAGGTGAGCAGTTCTTC. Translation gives CASSSNGGAFRGEQFF. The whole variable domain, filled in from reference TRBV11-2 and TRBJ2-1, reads EAGVAQSPRYKIIEKRQSVAFWCNPISGHATLYWYQQILGQGPKLLIQFQNNGVVDDSQLPKDRFSAERLKGVDSTLKIQPAKLEDSAVYLCASSSNGGAFRGEQFFGPGTRLTVL.

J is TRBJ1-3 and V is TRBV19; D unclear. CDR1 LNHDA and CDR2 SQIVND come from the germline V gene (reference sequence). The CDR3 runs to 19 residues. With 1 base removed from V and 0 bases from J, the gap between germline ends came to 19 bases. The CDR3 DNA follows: TGTGCCAGTAGTATAGGAAGCGGACGGACCCCTCTCTCTGGAAACACCATATATTTT. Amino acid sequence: CASSIGSGRTPLSGNTIYF.

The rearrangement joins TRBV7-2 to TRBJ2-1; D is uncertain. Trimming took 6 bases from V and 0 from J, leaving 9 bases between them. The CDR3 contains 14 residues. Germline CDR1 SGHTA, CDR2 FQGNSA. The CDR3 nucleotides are TGTGCCAGCAGGGGCCTTAGCTCCTACAATGAGCAGTTCTTC. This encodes CASRGLSSYNEQFF.

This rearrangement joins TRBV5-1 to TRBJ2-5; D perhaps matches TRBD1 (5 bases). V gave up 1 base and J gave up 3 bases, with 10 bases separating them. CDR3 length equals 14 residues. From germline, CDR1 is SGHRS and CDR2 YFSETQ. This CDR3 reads CASSLMGREETQYF. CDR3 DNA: TGCGCCAGCAGCTTGATGGGCAGGGAAGAGACCCAGTACTTC.

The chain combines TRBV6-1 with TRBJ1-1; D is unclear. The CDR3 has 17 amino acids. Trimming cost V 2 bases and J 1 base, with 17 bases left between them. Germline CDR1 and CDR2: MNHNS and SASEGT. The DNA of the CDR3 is TGTGCCAGCAGTGAAATCGGCTCCCGGACGGGGAACACTGAAGCTTTCTTT. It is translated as CASSEIGSRTGNTEAFF.

The CDR3 sequence is CASSVESQGTEAFF. CDR3 nucleotide sequence: TGTGCCAGCAGCGTAGAGTCCCAGGGAACTGAAGCTTTCTTT. This chain links TRBV9 with TRBJ1-1, with D perhaps matching TRBD1 (5 bases). Germline-derived CDR1 and CDR2 are SGDLS and YYNGEE. V was pared by 0 bases and J by 5 bases, with 11 bases between. The CDR3 contains 14 residues. The whole variable domain, filled in from reference TRBV9 and TRBJ1-1, reads DSGVTQTPKHLITATGQRVTLRCSPRSGDLSVYWYQQSLDQGLQFLIQYYNGEERAKGNILERFSAQQFPDLHSELNLSSLELGDSALYFCASSVESQGTEAFFGQGTRLTVV.

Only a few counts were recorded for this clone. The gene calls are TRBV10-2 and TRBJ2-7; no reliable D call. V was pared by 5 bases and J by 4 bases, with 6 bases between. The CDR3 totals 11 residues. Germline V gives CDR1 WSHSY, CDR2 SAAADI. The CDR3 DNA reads TGCGCCAGCAGTCTCAGTTACGAGCAGTACTTC. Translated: CASSLSYEQYF.